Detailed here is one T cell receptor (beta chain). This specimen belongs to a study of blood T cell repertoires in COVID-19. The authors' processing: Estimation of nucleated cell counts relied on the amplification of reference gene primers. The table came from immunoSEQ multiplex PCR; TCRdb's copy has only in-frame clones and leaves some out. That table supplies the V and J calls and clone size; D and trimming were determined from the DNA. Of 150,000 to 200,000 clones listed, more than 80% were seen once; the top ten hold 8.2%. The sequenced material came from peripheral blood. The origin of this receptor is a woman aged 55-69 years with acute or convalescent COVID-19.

Here the CDR3 DNA reads TGTGCCAGCCAAGGGGGAGTAAGGGGGTCACCCCTCCACTTT. Amino acid sequence: CASQGGVRGSPLHF. The rearrangement uses TRBV6-5 and TRBJ1-6; D is perhaps TRBD1 (6 bases). This CDR3 has 14 amino acids. Germline V lookup: CDR1 MNHEY, CDR2 SVGAGI. Trimming pared 8 bases from V and 10 bases from J, leaving 18 bases between.